This T cell receptor beta chain was profiled in a study of blood T cell repertoires in COVID-19. Study as a whole: T cells, B-cell-depleted T cells, or PBMCs supplied cDNA or gDNA.

CDR3 length: 15 amino acids. Germline V gene sequence: CDR1 KGHSH, CDR2 LQKENI. V was pared by 6 bases and J by 2 bases, with 7 bases of the junction left unmatched. Using immunoSEQ multiplex PCR, the repertoire was profiled, and TCRdb retains in-frame clones only, with some absent. The sample lists more than 200,000 clones, 80% to 85% seen once, with 8% to 11% in the top ten. This clone has only one observation. Enrollment of patients from Seattle took place during active infection, with longitudinal follow-up. V is TRBV18 and J is TRBJ1-5, with TRBD1 matching 7 bases. The TCR sequence derives from a woman older than 75 with COVID-19, enrolled during active disease. Material for sequencing was peripheral blood. The chain's CDR3 is CASSKTGFGNQPQHF. CDR3 bases: TGTGCCAGCTCGAAGACAGGGTTTGGCAATCAGCCCCAGCATTTT.